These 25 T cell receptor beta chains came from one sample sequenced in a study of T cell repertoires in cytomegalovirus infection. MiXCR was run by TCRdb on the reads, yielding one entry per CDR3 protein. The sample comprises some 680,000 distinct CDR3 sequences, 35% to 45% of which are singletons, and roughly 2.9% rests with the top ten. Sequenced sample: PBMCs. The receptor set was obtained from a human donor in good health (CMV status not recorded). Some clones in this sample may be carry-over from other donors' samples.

The CDR3 region has the DNA TGTGCCAGCAGCTTCCAGGGGGTCTACAATGAGCAGTTCTTC. Its translation: CASSFQGVYNEQFF. The chain carries TRBV6-2 or TRBV6-3 and TRBJ2-1; 7 positions agree with TRBD1. CDR3 length equals 14 residues. CDR1 MNHEY and CDR2 SVGEGT come from the germline V gene. V lost 6 bases to trimming and J lost 3 bases; unmatched junction nucleotides: 5.

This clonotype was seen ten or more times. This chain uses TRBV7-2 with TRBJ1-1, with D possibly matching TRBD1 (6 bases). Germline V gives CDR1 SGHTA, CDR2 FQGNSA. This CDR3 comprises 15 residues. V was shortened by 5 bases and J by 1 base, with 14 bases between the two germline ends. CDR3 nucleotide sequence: TGTGCCAGCAGCCTGCAGGGGCAGCCGAACACTGAAGCTTTCTTT. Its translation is CASSLQGQPNTEAFF. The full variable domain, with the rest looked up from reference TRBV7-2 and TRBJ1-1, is GAGVSQSPSNKVTEKGKDVELRCDPISGHTALYWYRQSLGQGLEFLIYFQGNSAPDKSGLPSDRFSAERTGGSVSTLTIQRTQQEDSAVYLCASSLQGQPNTEAFFGQGTRLTVV.

CDR3 amino acids: CASSVILSYEQYF. CDR3 sequence (DNA): TGTGCCAGCAGTGTAATACTCTCCTACGAGCAGTACTTC. V gene TRBV12-3 or TRBV12-4 combines with J gene TRBJ2-7, with D uncertain. The ends were cut back, 5 bases at V and 0 bases at J, with 8 bases in the middle. CDR3 length: 13 residues.

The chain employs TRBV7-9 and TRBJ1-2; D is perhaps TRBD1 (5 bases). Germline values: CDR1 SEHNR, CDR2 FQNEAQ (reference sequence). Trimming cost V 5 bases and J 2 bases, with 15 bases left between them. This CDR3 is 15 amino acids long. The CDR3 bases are TGTGCCAGCAGCACCCACGACAGTTACAACTATGGCTACACCTTC. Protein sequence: CASSTHDSYNYGYTF.

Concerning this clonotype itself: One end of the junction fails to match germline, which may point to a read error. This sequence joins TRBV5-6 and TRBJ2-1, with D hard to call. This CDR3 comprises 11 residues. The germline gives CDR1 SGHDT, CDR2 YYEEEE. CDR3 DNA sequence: TGTGCCAGCAGCATCGGTATTACCCCAGCCTTC. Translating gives CASSIGITPAF.

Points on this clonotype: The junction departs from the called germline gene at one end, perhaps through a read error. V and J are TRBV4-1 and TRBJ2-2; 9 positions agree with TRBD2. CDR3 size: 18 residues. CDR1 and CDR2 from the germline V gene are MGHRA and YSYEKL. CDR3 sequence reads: CASRQTNRGGGYTGELFF. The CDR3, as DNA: TGCGCCAGCCGCCAGACCAACCGCGGGGGGGGGTACACCGGGGAGCTGTTTTTT.

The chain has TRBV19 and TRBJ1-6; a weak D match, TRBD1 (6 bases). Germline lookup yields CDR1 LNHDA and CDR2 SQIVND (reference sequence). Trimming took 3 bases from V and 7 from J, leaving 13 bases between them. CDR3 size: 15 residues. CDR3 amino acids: CASSMGAARNSPLHF. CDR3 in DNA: TGTGCCAGTAGTATGGGGGCAGCAAGAAATTCACCCCTCCACTTT.

CDR3: CASSSPRGAFYGYTF. The CDR3, as DNA: TGTGCCAGCAGTTCCCCTCGGGGGGCGTTCTATGGCTACACCTTC. This sequence joins TRBV27 and TRBJ1-2, with a weak D call TRBD1 (6 bases). Looked up from germline, CDR1 is MNHEY and CDR2 is SMNVEV (reference sequence). Between the trimmed V and J ends, which lost 4 bases and 4 bases, there was a span of 16 bases. The CDR3 covers 15 residues.

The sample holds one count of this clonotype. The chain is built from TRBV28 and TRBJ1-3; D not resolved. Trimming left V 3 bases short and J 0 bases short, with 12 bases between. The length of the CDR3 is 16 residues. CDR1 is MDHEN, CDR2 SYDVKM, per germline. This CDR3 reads CASSFLDWDSGNTIYF. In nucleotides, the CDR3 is TGTGCCAGCAGTTTCCTGGACTGGGACTCTGGAAACACCATATATTTT.

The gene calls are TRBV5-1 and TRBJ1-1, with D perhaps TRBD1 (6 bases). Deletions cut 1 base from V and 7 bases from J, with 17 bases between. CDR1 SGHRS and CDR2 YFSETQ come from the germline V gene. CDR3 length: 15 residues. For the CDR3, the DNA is TGCGCCAGCAGCTTGCGTGCGGGGGCCCAGATTGAAGCTTTCTTT. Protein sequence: CASSLRAGAQIEAFF.

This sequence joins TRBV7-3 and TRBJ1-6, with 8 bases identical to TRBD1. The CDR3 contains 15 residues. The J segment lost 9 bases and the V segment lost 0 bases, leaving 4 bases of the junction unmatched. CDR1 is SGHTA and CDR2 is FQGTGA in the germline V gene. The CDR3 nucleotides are TGTGCCAGCAGCTTAACGGGGGACAGGCTTTCACCCCTCCACTTT. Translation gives CASSLTGDRLSPLHF.

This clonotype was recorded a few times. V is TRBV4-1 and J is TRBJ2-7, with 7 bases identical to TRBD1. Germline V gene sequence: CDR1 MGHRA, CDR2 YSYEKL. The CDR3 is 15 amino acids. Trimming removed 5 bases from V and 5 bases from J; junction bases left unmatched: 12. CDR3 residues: CASSARLTGPHEQYF. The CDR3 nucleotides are TGCGCCAGCAGCGCCCGTCTGACAGGGCCCCACGAGCAGTACTTC.

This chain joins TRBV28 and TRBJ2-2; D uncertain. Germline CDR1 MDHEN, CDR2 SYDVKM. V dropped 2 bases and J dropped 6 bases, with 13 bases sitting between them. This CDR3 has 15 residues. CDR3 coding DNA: TGTGCCAGCAGTTTAAGCTTCCTCTCACCCGGGGAGCTGTTTTTT. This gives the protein CASSLSFLSPGELFF.

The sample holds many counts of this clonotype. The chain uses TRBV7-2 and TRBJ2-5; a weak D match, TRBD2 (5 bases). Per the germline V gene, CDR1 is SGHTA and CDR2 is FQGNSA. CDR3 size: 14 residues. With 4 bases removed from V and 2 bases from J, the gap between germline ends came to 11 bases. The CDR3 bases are TGTGCCAGCAGCTCAACGGGATCTCAAGAGACCCAGTACTTC. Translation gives CASSSTGSQETQYF.

This CDR3 reads CASSSGPLGYEQYF. The CDR3 nucleotides read TGTGCCAGTTCTTCCGGGCCCTTGGGCTACGAGCAGTACTTC. The chain employs TRBV19 and TRBJ2-7; D gene ambiguous. The V end lost 8 bases, the J end lost 3 bases, and 17 bases lay between the germline ends. This CDR3 spans 14 amino acids. The germline CDR1 and CDR2 sequences are LNHDA and SQIVND (reference sequence).

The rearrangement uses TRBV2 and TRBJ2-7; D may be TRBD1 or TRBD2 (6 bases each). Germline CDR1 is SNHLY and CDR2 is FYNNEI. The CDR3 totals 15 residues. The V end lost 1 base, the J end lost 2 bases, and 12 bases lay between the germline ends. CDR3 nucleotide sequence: TGTGCCAGCAGTGAAGAGAACGGGGGCACCTACGAGCAGTACTTC. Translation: CASSEENGGTYEQYF.

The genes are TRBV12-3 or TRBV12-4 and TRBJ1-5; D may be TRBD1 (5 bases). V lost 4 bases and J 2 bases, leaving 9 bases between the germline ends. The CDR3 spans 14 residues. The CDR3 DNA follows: TGTGCCAGCAGTTCACCGGGGGGCAATCAGCCCCAGCATTTT. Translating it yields CASSSPGGNQPQHF.

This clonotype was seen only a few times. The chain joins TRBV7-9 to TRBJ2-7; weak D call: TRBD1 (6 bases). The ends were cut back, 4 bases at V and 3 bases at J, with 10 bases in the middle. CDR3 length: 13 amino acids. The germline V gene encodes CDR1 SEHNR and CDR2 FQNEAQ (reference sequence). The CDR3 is CASSSGQRYEQYF. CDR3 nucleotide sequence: TGTGCCAGCAGCTCAGGACAGCGCTACGAGCAGTACTTC.

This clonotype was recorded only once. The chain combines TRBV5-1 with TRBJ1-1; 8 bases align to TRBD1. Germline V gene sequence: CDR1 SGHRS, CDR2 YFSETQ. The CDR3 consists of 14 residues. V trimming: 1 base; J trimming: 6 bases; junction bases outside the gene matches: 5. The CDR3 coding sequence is TGCGCCAGCAGCTTGAGACAGGGGACCCCTGAAGCTTTCTTT. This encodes CASSLRQGTPEAFF.

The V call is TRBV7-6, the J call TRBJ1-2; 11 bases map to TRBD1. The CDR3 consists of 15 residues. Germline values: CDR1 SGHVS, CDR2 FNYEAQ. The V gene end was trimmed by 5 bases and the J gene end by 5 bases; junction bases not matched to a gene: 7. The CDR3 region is CASSDPGQGVYGYTF. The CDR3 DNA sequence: TGTGCCAGCAGCGACCCGGGACAGGGGGTTTATGGCTACACCTTC. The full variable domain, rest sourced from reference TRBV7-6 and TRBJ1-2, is GAGVSQSPRYKVTKRGQDVALRCDPISGHVSLYWYRQALGQGPEFLTYFNYEAQQDKSGLPNDRFSAERPEGSISTLTIQRTEQRDSAMYRCASSDPGQGVYGYTFGSGTRLTVV.

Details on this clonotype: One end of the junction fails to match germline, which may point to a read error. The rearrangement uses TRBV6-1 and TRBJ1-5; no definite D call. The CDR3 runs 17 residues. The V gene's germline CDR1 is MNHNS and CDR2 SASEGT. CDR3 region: CASGEAPSAPGNQPQHF. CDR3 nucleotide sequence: TGTGCCAGCGGTGAAGCGCCCTCTGCCCCCGGGAATCAGCCCCAGCATTTT.

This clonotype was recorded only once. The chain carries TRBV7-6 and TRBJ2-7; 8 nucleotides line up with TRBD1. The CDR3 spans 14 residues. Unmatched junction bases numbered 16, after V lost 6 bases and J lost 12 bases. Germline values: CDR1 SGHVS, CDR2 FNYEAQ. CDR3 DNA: TGTGCCAGCAGACACCCAGGACAGGGTTACTACCGGTACTTC. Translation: CASRHPGQGYYRYF.

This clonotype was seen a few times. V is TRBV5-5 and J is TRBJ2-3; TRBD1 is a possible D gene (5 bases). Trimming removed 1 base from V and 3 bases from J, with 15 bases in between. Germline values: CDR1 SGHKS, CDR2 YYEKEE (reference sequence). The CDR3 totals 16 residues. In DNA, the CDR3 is TGTGCCAGCAGCTTGAGCCCAGGGATCGGAACAGATACGCAGTATTTT. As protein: CASSLSPGIGTDTQYF.

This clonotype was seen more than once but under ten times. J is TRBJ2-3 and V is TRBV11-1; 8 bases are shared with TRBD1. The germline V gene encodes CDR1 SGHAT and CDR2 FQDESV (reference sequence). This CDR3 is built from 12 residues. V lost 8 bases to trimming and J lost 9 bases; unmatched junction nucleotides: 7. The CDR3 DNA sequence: TGTGCCAGCGGTCTGGACAGGGCGACGCAGTATTTT. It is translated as CASGLDRATQYF.

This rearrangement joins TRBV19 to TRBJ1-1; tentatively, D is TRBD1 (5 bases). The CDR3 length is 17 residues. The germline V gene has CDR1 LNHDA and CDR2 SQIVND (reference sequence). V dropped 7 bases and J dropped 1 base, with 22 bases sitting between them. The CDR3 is CASTRGRGIPGNTEAFF. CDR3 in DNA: TGTGCCAGTACCCGCGGCCGGGGGATCCCTGGGAACACTGAAGCTTTCTTT. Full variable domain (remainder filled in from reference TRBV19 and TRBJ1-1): DGGITQSPKYLFRKEGQNVTLSCEQNLNHDAMYWYRQDPGQGLRLIYYSQIVNDFQKGDIAEGYSVSREKKESFPLTVTSAQKNPTAFYLCASTRGRGIPGNTEAFFGQGTRLTVV.